Shown below are 12 T cell receptor beta chains from a single sample sequenced in a study of T cells after yellow fever vaccination. TCRdb itself ran the 5' RACE reads through MiXCR, one entry per CDR3 protein. The sample shows 350,000 to 550,000 distinct CDR3 sequences, 15% to 20% of them seen only once. The sequencing here drew on PBMCs, taken before the yellow fever booster vaccination. These receptors originate from a young man who received the YFV17D yellow fever vaccine.

The chain is built from TRBV6-1 and TRBJ2-3; TRBD2 matches 8 bases. The V gene's germline CDR1 is MNHNS and CDR2 SASEGT. With V trimmed by 3 bases and J by 10 bases, 6 bases remained unmatched. The CDR3 consists of 13 residues. CDR3 amino acids: CASSDAAGAPQYF. For the CDR3, the DNA is TGTGCCAGCAGTGATGCAGCGGGGGCCCCGCAGTATTTT.

V usage is TRBV6-5 and J usage is TRBJ2-7, with 8 bases that match TRBD1. The junction had 7 bases not matched to a gene; V was cut back by 7 bases and J by 2 bases. The CDR3 length is 14 residues. Germline lookup yields CDR1 MNHEY and CDR2 SVGAGI. The CDR3 reads CASTTGEKAYEQYF. The CDR3 DNA sequence: TGTGCCAGCACGACAGGGGAAAAGGCCTACGAGCAGTACTTC.

This clonotype has just a few counts. The CDR3 sequence: CASRLYAYEQYF. DNA for the CDR3: TGTGCCAGCAGGCTGTACGCCTACGAGCAGTACTTC. This sequence joins TRBV6-2 or TRBV6-3 and TRBJ2-7; D is ambiguous. Germline CDR1 is MNHEY and CDR2 is SVGEGT. The CDR3 length is 12 residues. The V end was cut by 6 bases, the J end by 2 bases, with 8 bases between.

The J gene is TRBJ2-3, the V gene TRBV13; D call uncertain. CDR1 is PRHDT, CDR2 FYEKMQ, per germline (reference sequence). This CDR3 region has 13 residues. V shed 3 bases and J shed 3 bases, with 7 bases lying between them. The DNA for the CDR3 is TGTGCCAGCAGCTTTACCTATACAGATACGCAGTATTTT. Translated, it gives CASSFTYTDTQYF.

The chain has TRBV9 and TRBJ2-7; 11 bases are a match to TRBD1. This CDR3 comprises 15 residues. V lost 4 bases to trimming and J lost 4 bases; unmatched junction nucleotides: 7. CDR1 is SGDLS and CDR2 is YYNGEE in the germline V gene. The CDR3 nucleotides are TGTGCCAGCAGCTTCACGGACAGGGGGCGTTACGAGCAGTACTTC. Amino acids: CASSFTDRGRYEQYF.

V usage is TRBV6-1 and J usage is TRBJ1-2; D may be TRBD1 (5 bases). The length of the CDR3 is 13 residues. From germline, CDR1 is MNHNS and CDR2 SASEGT. V gave up 2 bases and J gave up 6 bases, with 10 bases separating them. Written as DNA, the CDR3 is TGTGCCAGCAGTGAACAGGGTCCTCATGGCTACACCTTC. This codes for CASSEQGPHGYTF.

The chain employs TRBV6-2 or TRBV6-3 and TRBJ2-2, with a weak D call TRBD1 (5 bases). V lost 5 bases to trimming and J lost 4 bases, with 8 bases between them. Germline-derived CDR1 and CDR2 are MNHEY and SVGEGT. This CDR3 region has 13 residues. Here the CDR3 DNA reads TGTGCCAGCAGTCGGACACGCACCGGGGAGCTGTTTTTT. Amino acid sequence: CASSRTRTGELFF.

This clonotype was detected only a few times. This rearrangement joins TRBV7-2 to TRBJ2-5; 10 nucleotides agree with TRBD2. CDR1 and CDR2 (germline): SGHTA, FQGNSA. Trimming took 1 base from V and 7 from J; bases not matched to a gene: 9. The CDR3 loop spans 16 amino acids. CDR3 coding DNA: TGTGCCAGCAGCTTAGATTGGGGGTCTAGCGGGGGGACCCAGTACTTC. Translating gives CASSLDWGSSGGTQYF. The variable domain in full, completed from reference TRBV7-2 and TRBJ2-5, reads GAGVSQSPSNKVTEKGKDVELRCDPISGHTALYWYRQSLGQGLEFLIYFQGNSAPDKSGLPSDRFSAERTGGSVSTLTIQRTQQEDSAVYLCASSLDWGSSGGTQYFGPGTRLLVL.

This clonotype was found a few times. CDR3 protein: CASSYNAGQGQALHF. Written as DNA, the CDR3 is TGTGCCAGCAGTTATAACGCCGGACAGGGACAGGCCCTCCACTTT. The J gene is TRBJ1-6, the V gene TRBV6-5; 8 nucleotides align to TRBD1. Germline V gives CDR1 MNHEY, CDR2 SVGAGI. V gave up 3 bases and J gave up 14 bases; unmatched junction bases: 12. The CDR3 length is 15 residues.

The table lists this clonotype with many counts. The genes are TRBV6-5 and TRBJ2-2; 7 bases fit TRBD1. The germline CDR1 and CDR2 sequences are MNHEY and SVGAGI. After removal of 10 bases from V and 6 bases from J, the junction contained 8 bases not matched to a gene. The CDR3 spans 13 residues. The CDR3 DNA is TGTGCCACCGAGACAGGGTACCCCGGGGAGCTGTTTTTT. Translating gives CATETGYPGELFF.

This chain uses TRBV5-1 with TRBJ2-6; the match to TRBD1 covers 9 bases. Germline V gene sequence: CDR1 SGHRS, CDR2 YFSETQ. The CDR3 runs to 19 residues. The J segment lost 0 bases and the V segment lost 4 bases, leaving 11 bases of the junction unmatched. The chain's CDR3 is CASSAETGGIPSGANVLTF. As DNA, the CDR3 is TGCGCCAGCAGCGCGGAAACAGGGGGCATCCCCTCTGGGGCCAACGTCCTGACTTTC.

The rearrangement uses TRBV12-3 or TRBV12-4 and TRBJ2-1; D gene uncertain. V lost 6 bases, J lost 4 bases, and 7 bases lay in between. The CDR3 runs to 12 residues. The CDR3 reads CASRPMYNEQFF. The CDR3, as DNA: TGTGCCAGCAGACCTATGTACAATGAGCAGTTCTTC.